This TCR beta chain was profiled in a study of blood T cell repertoires in COVID-19 (dated by TCRdb to 2018 to 2020). Notes on the research overall: The collaborator samples originated in the United States, Italy and Spain and spanned the acute and convalescent phases of COVID-19. The prospective study material was composed of cDNA or gDNA derived from T cells, B-cell-depleted T cells, or PBMCs. The dataset comprised deeply sampled blood TCRbeta repertoires from subjects exposed to, actively infected with, or recovered from COVID-19. The repertoires were released in a freely available public database meant as a resource for research on the immune response to SARS-CoV-2. Samples were obtained from the ongoing ImmuneRACE study (first 160 participants) and from some 1,300 subjects provided by 6 global collaborators. A de-identified subject ID, COVID-19 status, age in years and sex were almost always included in the sample metadata. Where HLA class I and class II types were available, the types were taken from metadata supplied by the sample provider, not from assay-based typing. What the research found in general, with its limitations: Clinical and demographic metadata were provided uncurated, with the amount varying by source and participant.

V is cut back by 6 bases and J by 3 bases, with 10 bases in the junction unmatched. The cysteine opens and the phenylalanine closes a CDR3 of 15 amino acids. This entry keeps only the CDR3 DNA: 45 bases, framed from base 1. CDR1 and CDR2, looked up from the germline V gene (reference sequence), are MNHEY and SMNVEV. Each collaborating institution followed its own protocols to collect whole blood in K2EDTA tubes. Collaborator samples were shipped for TCRbeta analysis as frozen whole blood, isolated PBMCs, or DNA extracted from either sample type. The immunoSEQ Assay, a bias-controlled multiplex PCR, was used to amplify TCRbeta CDR3 regions from genomic DNA. The original methods were these. Within the assay, amplification of reference gene primers was used to estimate how many nucleated cells each sample contained. To quantify the absolute abundance of each unique TCRbeta CDR3 rearrangement, sequence reads were collapsed and filtered. For each sample, productive Simpson clonality was calculated as the square root of Simpson's diversity index over productive rearrangements. TCRdb holds this immuneACCESS table with in-frame rearrangements only. Some clones are missing; in checked studies, unresolved V genes explain under half, and the rest has no known cause. V and J calls and clone size follow that table, whereas D and trimming were derived from the DNA. A total of just over 650,000 clones appear in this sample, about 87% of them only once. The top ten constitute under 0.3% of the sample.

This clone has only a few counts. Its cognate antigen has yet to be identified. No much larger clone exists at a distance of one base, and base qualities are not known. The sequencing input was peripheral blood. The chain is encoded by TRBV27 joined to TRBJ2-7; 8 of the junction bases match TRBD1. The sequence was collected from a woman between 18 and 29 years old with acute or convalescent COVID-19. The CDR3 sequence is CASRPFGTGYYEQYF. The nucleotide sequence is given as TGTGCCAGCAGACCCTTCGGGACAGGTTACTACGAGCAGTACTTC.